This TCR beta chain was documented in a study of control samples from healthy donors and cancer patients. Produced via immunoSEQ multiplex PCR; TCRdb's table is partial and in-frame only. This repertoire shows tens of thousands of clones, 89% found once; its top ten account for 6.5% to 7.5%. Germline V CDR1 and CDR2: ENHRY, SYGVKD. The V segment lost 3 bases and the J segment 4 bases; nucleotides outside the gene matches: 9. This CDR3 has 18 residues. The V call is TRBV10-3, the J call TRBJ2-2, with TRBD2 matching over 12 bases. The receptor comes from a man over 45 in good health. The sample taken for sequencing was blood. The CDR3: CAISDPTSGGPSTGELFF. In DNA form, the CDR3 reads TGTGCCATCAGTGATCCAACTAGCGGGGGGCCGTCCACCGGGGAGCTGTTTTTT.